Below are 21 T cell receptor beta chains sequenced from a single sample in a study of cytomegalovirus exposure and HLA in healthy donors. Profiling relied on immunoSEQ multiplex PCR, and the TCRdb table lists in-frame clones only, not all of them. The sample contains about 220,000 clones, around nine tenths of which appear only once. The specimen was PBMCs. The receptor source for this set is a young woman in good health and CMV-seronegative.

This clone was picked up one time. V and J are TRBV6-4 and TRBJ2-5; 10 bases fit TRBD2. V shed 6 bases, J shed 3 bases, and the junction held 4 bases outside the gene matches. The CDR3 contains 14 residues. Germline V gene data show CDR1 as MRHNA and CDR2 as SNTAGT. Written as DNA, the CDR3 is TGTGCCAGCAGGAAACTAGCGGGAAAAGAGACCCAGTACTTC. Protein sequence: CASRKLAGKETQYF.

The V gene is TRBV5-1, the J gene TRBJ2-1, with TRBD2 as a possible D gene (5 bases). V lost 4 bases and J 0 bases, leaving 11 bases between the germline ends. The CDR3 runs 15 residues. In germline, CDR1 is SGHRS, CDR2 YFSETQ. CDR3 in DNA: TGCGCCAGCAGCCCCGGACTCAGCTCCTACAATGAGCAGTTCTTC. Translated, it gives CASSPGLSSYNEQFF.

The chain recombines TRBV15 with TRBJ2-7; a weak D match, TRBD2 (5 bases). The germline gives CDR1 LNHNV, CDR2 YYDKDF (reference sequence). This CDR3 has 15 residues. V was pared by 3 bases and J by 3 bases, with 15 bases between. CDR3 coding DNA: TGTGCCACCAGCAGGGAAACCGGGATACTCTACGAGCAGTACTTC. It codes for CATSRETGILYEQYF. Filled out from reference TRBV15 and TRBJ2-7, the complete variable domain reads DAMVIQNPRYQVTQFGKPVTLSCSQTLNHNVMYWYQQKSSQAPKLLFHYYDKDFNNEADTPDNFQSRRPNTSFCFLDIRSPGLGDTAMYLCATSRETGILYEQYFGPGTRLTVT.

This clone was seen more than once but under ten times. The chain recombines TRBV11-2 with TRBJ1-5; 8 bases agree with TRBD1. The CDR3 has 14 residues. Per the germline V gene, CDR1 is SGHAT and CDR2 is FQNNGV. V shed 5 bases, J shed 4 bases, and the junction held 4 bases outside the gene matches. DNA of the CDR3: TGTGCCAGCAGCACGGGACAGGCTAATCAGCCCCAGCATTTT. This translates into CASSTGQANQPQHF.

The V call is TRBV30, the J call TRBJ1-1; TRBD1 matches 7 bases. J gave up 8 bases and V 5 bases, and 5 bases lay outside the gene matches. The CDR3 runs 11 residues. The germline V gene encodes CDR1 GTSNPN and CDR2 SVGIG (reference sequence). This chain's CDR3 is CAWGRDREAFF. Here the CDR3 DNA reads TGTGCCTGGGGCCGGGACAGAGAAGCTTTCTTT.

V gene TRBV25-1 combines with J gene TRBJ2-1; TRBD2 matches 7 bases. The germline V gene encodes CDR1 MGHDK and CDR2 SYGVNS. Germline trimming cut 2 bases from V and 5 bases from J; bases unmatched to any gene: 12. The CDR3 runs 17 residues. The CDR3 sequence: CASSERSGQGGDNEQFF. The CDR3 nucleotides read TGTGCCAGCAGTGAAAGGTCTGGGCAGGGAGGGGACAATGAGCAGTTCTTC.

The chain has TRBV5-1 and TRBJ1-2; 7 nucleotides agree with TRBD1. CDR1 and CDR2 from the germline V gene are SGHRS and YFSETQ. CDR3 size: 13 residues. Trimming at V came to 3 bases and at J to 9 bases, leaving 8 bases not matched to a gene. The CDR3 region has the DNA TGCGCCAGCAGCTGGGGACAGACGATAAGCTACACCTTC. Its translation: CASSWGQTISYTF.

The chain links TRBV7-2 to TRBJ2-2; D remains unclear. Germline CDR1 SGHTA, CDR2 FQGNSA. The CDR3 is 16 amino acids. V was cut by 1 base and J by 1 base, with 10 bases left in between. The CDR3 here is CASSLVSPGNTGELFF. The CDR3 coding sequence is TGTGCCAGCAGCTTAGTATCCCCCGGGAACACCGGGGAGCTGTTTTTT. Filled out from reference TRBV7-2 and TRBJ2-2, the complete variable domain reads GAGVSQSPSNKVTEKGKDVELRCDPISGHTALYWYRQSLGQGLEFLIYFQGNSAPDKSGLPSDRFSAERTGGSVSTLTIQRTQQEDSAVYLCASSLVSPGNTGELFFGEGSRLTVL.

The rearrangement links TRBV4-1 to TRBJ2-3; a possible D gene is TRBD2 (5 bases). The V and J ends lost 1 base and 6 bases respectively, with 11 bases between them. The CDR3 totals 14 residues. CDR1 and CDR2 from the germline V gene are MGHRA and YSYEKL. The CDR3 protein is CASSQGPGWDTQYF. The CDR3 region has the DNA TGCGCCAGCAGCCAAGGTCCGGGATGGGATACGCAGTATTTT.

The J gene is TRBJ2-7, the V gene TRBV9, with 9 bases matching TRBD1. CDR3 length: 12 amino acids. V was clipped by 5 bases and J by 4 bases; unmatched bases: 1. Per germline, CDR1 SGDLS and CDR2 YYNGEE. The CDR3 reads CASSGQGYEQYF. The CDR3 DNA reads TGTGCCAGCAGTGGACAGGGGTACGAGCAGTACTTC.

A single count supports this clone. CDR3 sequence reads: CASSQGPLGPGVDGANVLTF. In nucleotides, the CDR3 is TGTGCCAGCAGCCAAGGTCCCCTAGGTCCGGGAGTGGATGGGGCCAACGTCCTGACTTTC. The chain employs TRBV4-2 and TRBJ2-6; tentatively, D is TRBD2 (6 bases). CDR1 LGHNA and CDR2 YNFKEQ come from the germline V gene. V lost 1 base and J lost 3, with 22 bases in between. The CDR3 extends over 20 amino acids.

The chain links TRBV6-1 to TRBJ2-6; D possibly corresponds to TRBD2 (6 bases). The CDR3 runs to 17 residues. V lost 4 bases, J lost 0 bases, and 13 bases lay in between. CDR1 and CDR2 (germline): MNHNS, SASEGT. The CDR3 loop is CASSVTGVNSGANVLTF. The CDR3 DNA follows: TGTGCCAGCAGTGTCACGGGAGTCAACTCTGGGGCCAACGTCCTGACTTTC.

The J gene is TRBJ2-6, the V gene TRBV6-1; D is possibly TRBD2 (5 bases). This CDR3 comprises 14 residues. Looked up from germline, CDR1 is MNHNS and CDR2 is SASEGT. Trimming left V 11 bases short and J 0 bases short, with 11 bases between. CDR3 region: CAGDGGSGANVLTF. The CDR3 DNA reads as TGTGCCGGAGACGGAGGCTCTGGGGCCAACGTCCTGACTTTC.

CDR3 in amino acids: CSVEDRDRGRVRYGYTF. The CDR3, as DNA: TGCAGCGTTGAAGATAGGGACAGGGGCCGGGTGCGGTATGGCTACACCTTC. V gene TRBV29-1 combines with J gene TRBJ1-2; 10 bases line up with TRBD1. In germline, CDR1 is SQVTM, CDR2 ANQGSEA. CDR3 length: 17 residues. Trimming removed 0 bases from V and 5 bases from J; junction bases left unmatched: 12.

This sequence joins TRBV2 and TRBJ1-1; no firm D call. Trimming pared 6 bases from V and 1 base from J, leaving 12 bases between. Germline assignment: CDR1 SNHLY and CDR2 FYNNEI. The CDR3 consists of 14 residues. The CDR3 DNA follows: TGTGCCAGCAGCTTACAGAGATCGAACACTGAAGCTTTCTTT. As protein: CASSLQRSNTEAFF. The full variable domain, completed using reference TRBV2 and TRBJ1-1, is EPEVTQTPSHQVTQMGQEVILRCVPISNHLYFYWYRQILGQKVEFLVSFYNNEISEKSEIFDDQFSVERPDGSNFTLKIRSTKLEDSAMYFCASSLQRSNTEAFFGQGTRLTVV.

The chain carries TRBV7-3 and TRBJ2-7; D is uncertain. The CDR3 totals 13 residues. Per the germline V gene, CDR1 is SGHTA and CDR2 is FQGTGA. Deletions cut 0 bases from V and 5 bases from J, with 8 bases between. DNA for the CDR3: TGTGCCAGCAGCTTAACATCTTCCCACGAGCAGTACTTC. It codes for CASSLTSSHEQYF.

The chain has TRBV2 and TRBJ2-5, with TRBD1 as a possible D gene (6 bases). V shed 11 bases and J shed 2 bases, with 15 bases lying between them. Per germline, CDR1 SNHLY and CDR2 FYNNEI. This CDR3 is 13 amino acids long. The DNA of the CDR3 is TGTGCCTCGAGGCAGGGGAGACAAGAGACCCAGTACTTC. As protein: CASRQGRQETQYF. The variable domain in full, with the rest retrieved from reference TRBV2 and TRBJ2-5, is EPEVTQTPSHQVTQMGQEVILRCVPISNHLYFYWYRQILGQKVEFLVSFYNNEISEKSEIFDDQFSVERPDGSNFTLKIRSTKLEDSAMYFCASRQGRQETQYFGPGTRLLVL.

On this clone itself: This could be a read error, since a much larger clone is one nucleotide away. Other DNA sequences in the same sample also yield this CDR3. This chain joins TRBV5-1 and TRBJ2-3; 10 bases agree with TRBD2. This CDR3 contains 16 residues. V was clipped by 0 bases and J by 1 base; unmatched bases: 2. Germline values: CDR1 SGHRS, CDR2 YFSETQ. The CDR3 coding sequence is TGCGCCAGCAGCTTGGGCCTAGCGGGAGGCACAGATACGCAGTATTTT. Its protein is CASSLGLAGGTDTQYF.

The chain links TRBV27 to TRBJ2-1; possibly TRBD2 for D (6 bases). The CDR3 spans 15 residues. V lost 2 bases to trimming and J lost 4 bases, with 12 bases between them. Germline assignment: CDR1 MNHEY and CDR2 SMNVEV (reference sequence). The CDR3 region is CASSLAGTFYNEQFF. DNA of the CDR3: TGTGCCAGCAGTTTAGCGGGAACCTTTTACAATGAGCAGTTCTTC.

This clone was seen only once. CDR3 amino acids: CASSLRRGLSTEAFF. The CDR3 coding sequence is TGTGCCAGCAGTTTAAGGCGAGGCCTGAGCACTGAAGCTTTCTTT. This chain joins TRBV27 and TRBJ1-1; D uncertain. In germline, CDR1 is MNHEY, CDR2 SMNVEV (reference sequence). With 2 bases removed from V and 4 bases from J, the gap between germline ends came to 14 bases. This CDR3 region has 15 residues.

This clone appeared a single time. The V call is TRBV25-1, the J call TRBJ2-3; weak D call: TRBD1 (6 bases). The germline V gene encodes CDR1 MGHDK and CDR2 SYGVNS. This CDR3 region has 16 residues. V was trimmed by 2 bases and J by 2 bases, leaving 14 bases between them. CDR3 region: CASSERGVGHTDTQYF. The CDR3 DNA sequence: TGTGCCAGCAGTGAAAGGGGTGTGGGACACACAGATACGCAGTATTTT.